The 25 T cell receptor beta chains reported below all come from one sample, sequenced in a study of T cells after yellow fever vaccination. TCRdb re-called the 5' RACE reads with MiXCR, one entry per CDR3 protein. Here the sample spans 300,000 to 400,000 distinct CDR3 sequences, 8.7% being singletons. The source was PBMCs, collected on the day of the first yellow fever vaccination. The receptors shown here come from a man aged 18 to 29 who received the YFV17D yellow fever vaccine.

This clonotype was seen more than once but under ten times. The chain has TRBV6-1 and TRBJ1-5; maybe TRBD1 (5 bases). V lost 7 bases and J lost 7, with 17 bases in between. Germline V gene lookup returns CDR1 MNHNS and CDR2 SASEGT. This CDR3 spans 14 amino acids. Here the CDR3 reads CASTTPRAEQPQHF. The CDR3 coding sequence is TGTGCCAGCACCACCCCCAGGGCGGAGCAGCCCCAGCATTTT.

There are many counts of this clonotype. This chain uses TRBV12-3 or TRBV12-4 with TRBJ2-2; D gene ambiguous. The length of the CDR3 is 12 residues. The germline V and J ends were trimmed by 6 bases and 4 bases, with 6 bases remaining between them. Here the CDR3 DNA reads TGTGCCAGCAGACCTCCCACCGGGGAGCTGTTTTTT. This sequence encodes CASRPPTGELFF.

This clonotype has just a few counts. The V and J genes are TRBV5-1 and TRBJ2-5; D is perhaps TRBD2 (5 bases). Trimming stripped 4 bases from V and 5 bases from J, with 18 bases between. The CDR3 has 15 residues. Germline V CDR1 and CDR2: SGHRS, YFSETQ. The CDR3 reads CASSVGGLEVETQYF. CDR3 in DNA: TGCGCCAGCAGCGTTGGAGGACTGGAGGTGGAGACCCAGTACTTC. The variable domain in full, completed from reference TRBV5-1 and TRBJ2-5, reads KAGVTQTPRYLIKTRGQQVTLSCSPISGHRSVSWYQQTPGQGLQFLFEYFSETQRNKGNFPGRFSGRQFSNSRSEMNVSTLELGDSALYLCASSVGGLEVETQYFGPGTRLLVL.

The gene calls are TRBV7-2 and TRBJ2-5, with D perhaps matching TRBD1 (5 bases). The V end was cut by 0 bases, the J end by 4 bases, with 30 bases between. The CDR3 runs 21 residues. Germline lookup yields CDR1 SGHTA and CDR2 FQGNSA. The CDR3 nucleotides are TGTGCCAGCAGCTTAGCACGTCTCAACAGGCCCTTTTCCCCCTACCCAGAGACCCAGTACTTC. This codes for CASSLARLNRPFSPYPETQYF.

The DNA for the CDR3 is TGTGCCAGCCACGGCAGACAGGGTAGTAGACAGCCCCAGCATTTT. This encodes CASHGRQGSRQPQHF. The chain combines TRBV2 with TRBJ1-5; TRBD1 matches 7 bases. Looked up from germline, CDR1 is SNHLY and CDR2 is FYNNEI. The V segment lost 8 bases and the J segment 7 bases; nucleotides outside the gene matches: 14. The CDR3 extends over 15 amino acids.

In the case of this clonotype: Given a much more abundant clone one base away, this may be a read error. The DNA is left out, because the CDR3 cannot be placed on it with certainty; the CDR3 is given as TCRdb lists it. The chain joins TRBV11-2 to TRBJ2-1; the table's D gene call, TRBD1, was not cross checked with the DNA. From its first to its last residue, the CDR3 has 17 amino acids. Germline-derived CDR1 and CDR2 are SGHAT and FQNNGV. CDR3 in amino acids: CASSLVGTGSSYNEQSF.

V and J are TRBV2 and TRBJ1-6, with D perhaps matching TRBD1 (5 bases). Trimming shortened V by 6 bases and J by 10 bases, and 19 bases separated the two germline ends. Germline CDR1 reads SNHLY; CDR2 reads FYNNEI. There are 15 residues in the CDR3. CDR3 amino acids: CASRRGTNFGSPLHF. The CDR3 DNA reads TGTGCCAGCAGACGCGGGACCAACTTTGGGTCACCCCTCCACTTT.

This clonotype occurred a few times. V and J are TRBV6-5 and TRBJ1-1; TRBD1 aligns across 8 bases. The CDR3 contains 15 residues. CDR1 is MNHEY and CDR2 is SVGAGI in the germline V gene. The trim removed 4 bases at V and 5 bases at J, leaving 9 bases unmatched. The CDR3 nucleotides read TGTGCCAGCAGTTCGCTTAACAGGGGGGAGACTGAAGCTTTCTTT. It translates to CASSSLNRGETEAFF.

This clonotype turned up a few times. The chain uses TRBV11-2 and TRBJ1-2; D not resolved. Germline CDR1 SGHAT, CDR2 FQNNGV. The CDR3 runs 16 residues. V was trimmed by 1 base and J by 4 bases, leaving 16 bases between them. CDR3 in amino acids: CASSLGWGSDSYGYTF. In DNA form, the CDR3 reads TGTGCCAGCAGCTTAGGCTGGGGATCAGACTCCTATGGCTACACCTTC.

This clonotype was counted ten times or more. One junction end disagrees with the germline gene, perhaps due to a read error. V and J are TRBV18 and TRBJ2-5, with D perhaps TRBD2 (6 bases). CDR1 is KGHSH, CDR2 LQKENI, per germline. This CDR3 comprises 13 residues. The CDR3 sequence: CASSPGTRETQYF. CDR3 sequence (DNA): TGCGCCAGCAGCCCCGGGACTCGGGAGACCCAGTACTTC.

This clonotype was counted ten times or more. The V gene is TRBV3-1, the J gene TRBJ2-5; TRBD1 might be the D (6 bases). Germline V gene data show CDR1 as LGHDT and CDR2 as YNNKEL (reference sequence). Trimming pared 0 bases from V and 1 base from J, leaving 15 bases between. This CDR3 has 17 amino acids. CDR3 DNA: TGTGCCAGCAGCCAAGATGACAAAGGGGGTACCCAAGAGACCCAGTACTTC. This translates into CASSQDDKGGTQETQYF.

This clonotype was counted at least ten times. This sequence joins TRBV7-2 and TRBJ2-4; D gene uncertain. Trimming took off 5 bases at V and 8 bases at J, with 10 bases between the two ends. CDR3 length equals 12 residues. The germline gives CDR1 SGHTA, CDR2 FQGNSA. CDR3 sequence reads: CASSPPRHIQYF. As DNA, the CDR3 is TGTGCCAGCAGCCCACCCCGACACATTCAGTACTTC.

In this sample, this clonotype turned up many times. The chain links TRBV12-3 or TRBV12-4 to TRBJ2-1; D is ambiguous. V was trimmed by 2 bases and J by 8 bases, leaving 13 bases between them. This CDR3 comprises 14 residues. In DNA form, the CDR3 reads TGTGCCAGCAGTTTATTCTCGCCTGGGGATGAGCAGTTCTTC. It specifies CASSLFSPGDEQFF.

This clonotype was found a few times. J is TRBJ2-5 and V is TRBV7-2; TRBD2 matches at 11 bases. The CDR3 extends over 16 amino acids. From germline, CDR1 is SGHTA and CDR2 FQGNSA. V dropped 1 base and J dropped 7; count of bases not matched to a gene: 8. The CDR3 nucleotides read TGTGCCAGCAGCTTAGGTCTTAGCGGGGGGGGAACGACCCAGTACTTC. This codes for CASSLGLSGGGTTQYF.

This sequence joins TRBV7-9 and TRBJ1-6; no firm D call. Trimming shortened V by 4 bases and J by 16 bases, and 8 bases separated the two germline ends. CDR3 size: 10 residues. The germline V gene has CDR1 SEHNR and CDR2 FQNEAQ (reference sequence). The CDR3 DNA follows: TGTGCCAGCAGCTCGAGGGTTCTCCACTTT. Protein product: CASSSRVLHF.

For the CDR3, the DNA is TGTGCCAGCAGTTGGGACCGAGGGGCCACAGATACGCAGTATTTT. It is translated as CASSWDRGATDTQYF. The chain couples TRBV28 to TRBJ2-3; either TRBD1 or TRBD2 may supply D (5 bases each). The CDR3 runs to 15 residues. Germline V gene sequence: CDR1 MDHEN, CDR2 SYDVKM. V gave up 4 bases and J gave up 2 bases, with 13 bases separating them.

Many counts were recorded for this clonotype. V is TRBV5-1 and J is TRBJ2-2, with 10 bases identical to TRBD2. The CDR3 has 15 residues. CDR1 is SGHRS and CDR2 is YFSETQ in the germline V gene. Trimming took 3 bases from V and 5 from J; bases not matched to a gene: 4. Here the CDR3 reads CASSSGTSDTGELFF. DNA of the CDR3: TGCGCCAGCAGCTCGGGGACTAGCGATACCGGGGAGCTGTTTTTT.

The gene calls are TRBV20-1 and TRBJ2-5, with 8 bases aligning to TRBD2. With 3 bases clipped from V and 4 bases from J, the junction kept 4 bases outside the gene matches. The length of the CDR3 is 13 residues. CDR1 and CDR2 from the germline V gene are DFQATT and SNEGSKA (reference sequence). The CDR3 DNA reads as TGCAGTGCTAGCTCCAGCGGGGGAGAGACCCAGTACTTC. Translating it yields CSASSSGGETQYF.

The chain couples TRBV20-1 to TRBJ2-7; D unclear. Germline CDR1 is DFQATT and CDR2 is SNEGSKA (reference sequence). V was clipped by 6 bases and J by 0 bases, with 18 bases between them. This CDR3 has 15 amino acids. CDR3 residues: CSAPLGATSSYEQYF. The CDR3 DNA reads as TGCAGTGCCCCCCTCGGAGCGACGAGCTCCTACGAGCAGTACTTC.

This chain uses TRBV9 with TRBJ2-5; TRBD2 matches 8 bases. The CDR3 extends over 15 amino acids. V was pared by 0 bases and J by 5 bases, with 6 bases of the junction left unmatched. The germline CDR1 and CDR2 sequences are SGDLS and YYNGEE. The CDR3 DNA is TGTGCCAGCAGCGTAGCCGGACTAGCTGGCGAGACCCAGTACTTC. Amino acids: CASSVAGLAGETQYF.

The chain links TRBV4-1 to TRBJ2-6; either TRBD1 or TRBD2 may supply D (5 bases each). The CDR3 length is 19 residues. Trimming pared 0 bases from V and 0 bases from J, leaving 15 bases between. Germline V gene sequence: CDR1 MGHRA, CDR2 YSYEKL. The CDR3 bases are TGCGCCAGCAGCCAAGATCGGGGCAGGGCTTTCTCTGGGGCCAACGTCCTGACTTTC. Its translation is CASSQDRGRAFSGANVLTF.

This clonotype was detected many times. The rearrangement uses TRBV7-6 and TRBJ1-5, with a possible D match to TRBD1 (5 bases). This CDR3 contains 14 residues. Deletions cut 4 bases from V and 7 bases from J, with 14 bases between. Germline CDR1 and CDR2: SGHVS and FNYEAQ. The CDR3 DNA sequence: TGTGCCAGCAGCTCCGGGACGCCGGACCAGCCCCAGCATTTT. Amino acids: CASSSGTPDQPQHF.

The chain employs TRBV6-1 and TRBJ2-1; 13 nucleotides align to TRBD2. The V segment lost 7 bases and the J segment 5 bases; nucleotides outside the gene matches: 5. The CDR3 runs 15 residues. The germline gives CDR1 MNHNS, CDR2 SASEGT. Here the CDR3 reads CASTGTSGANNEQFF. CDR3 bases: TGTGCCAGCACCGGGACTAGCGGGGCCAACAATGAGCAGTTCTTC.

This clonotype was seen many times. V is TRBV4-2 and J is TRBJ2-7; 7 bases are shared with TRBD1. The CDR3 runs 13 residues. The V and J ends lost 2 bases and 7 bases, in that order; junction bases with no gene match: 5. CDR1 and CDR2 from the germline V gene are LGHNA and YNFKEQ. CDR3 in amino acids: CASSQSDREEQYF. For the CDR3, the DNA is TGTGCCAGCAGCCAAAGCGACAGGGAGGAGCAGTACTTC.

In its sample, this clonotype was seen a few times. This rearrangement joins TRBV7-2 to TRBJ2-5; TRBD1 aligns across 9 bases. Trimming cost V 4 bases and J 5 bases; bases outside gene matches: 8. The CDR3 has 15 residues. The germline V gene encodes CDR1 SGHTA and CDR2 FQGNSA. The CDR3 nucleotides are TGTGCCAGCAGCTCGGACAGGGGTATCCGGGAGACCCAGTACTTC. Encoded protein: CASSSDRGIRETQYF.